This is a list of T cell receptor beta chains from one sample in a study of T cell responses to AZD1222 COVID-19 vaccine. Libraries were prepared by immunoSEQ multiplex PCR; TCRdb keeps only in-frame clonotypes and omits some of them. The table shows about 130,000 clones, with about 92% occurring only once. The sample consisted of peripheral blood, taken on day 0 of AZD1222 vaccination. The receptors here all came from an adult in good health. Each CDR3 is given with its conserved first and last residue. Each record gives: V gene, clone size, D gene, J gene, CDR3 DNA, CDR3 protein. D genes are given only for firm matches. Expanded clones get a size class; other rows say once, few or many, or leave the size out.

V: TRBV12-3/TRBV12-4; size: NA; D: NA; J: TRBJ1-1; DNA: TGTGCCAGCAGTTTAGAGGTAAACACTGAAGCTTTCTTT; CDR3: CASSLEVNTEAFF
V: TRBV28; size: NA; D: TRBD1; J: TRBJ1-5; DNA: TGTGCCAGCAGTTTAGGACAGGGGTATCAGCCCCAGCATTTT; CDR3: CASSLGQGYQPQHF
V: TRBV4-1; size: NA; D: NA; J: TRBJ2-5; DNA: TGCGCCAGCAGCCAAGATGCAGCAGGGCTGCTCCAAGAGACCCAGTACTTC; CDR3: CASSQDAAGLLQETQYF
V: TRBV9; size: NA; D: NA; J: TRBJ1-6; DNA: TGTGCCAGCAGCGTAGTGGGGCTGAACAATTCACCCCTCCACTTT; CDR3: CASSVVGLNNSPLHF
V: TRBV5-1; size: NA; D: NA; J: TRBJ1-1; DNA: TGCGCCAGCACCTCCGGACAGACTGAAGCTTTCTTT; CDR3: CASTSGQTEAFF
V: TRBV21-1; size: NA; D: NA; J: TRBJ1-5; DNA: NA; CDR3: CASSTKWGQGNNNQPQHF
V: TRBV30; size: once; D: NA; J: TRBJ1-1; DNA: TGTGCCTGGAGAAAATCCTTGAACACTGAAGCTTTCTTT; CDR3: CAWRKSLNTEAFF
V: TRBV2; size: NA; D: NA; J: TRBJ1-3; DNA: TGTGCCAGCAGCGACAGATGGAACACCATATATTTT; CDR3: CASSDRWNTIYF
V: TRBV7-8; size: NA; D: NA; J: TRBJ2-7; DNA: TGTGCCAGCAGCTTGAAGTGGCCGGGACTCAGCGGGTACGAGCAGTACTTC; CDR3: CASSLKWPGLSGYEQYF
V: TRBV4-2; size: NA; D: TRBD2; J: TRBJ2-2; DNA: TGTGCCAGCAGCCAAGATATGGGGGGGACCGGGGAGCTGTTTTTT; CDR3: CASSQDMGGTGELFF
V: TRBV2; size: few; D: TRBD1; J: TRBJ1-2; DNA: TGTGCCAGCAACAGGGGGGGGTCCTATGGCTACACCTTC; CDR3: CASNRGGSYGYTF
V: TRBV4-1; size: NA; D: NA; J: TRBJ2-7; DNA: TGCGCCAGCAGCCTCCAAAGAGGCTCTTCCTACGAGCAGTACTTC; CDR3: CASSLQRGSSYEQYF
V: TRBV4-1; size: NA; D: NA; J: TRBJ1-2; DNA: TGCGCCAGCAGCCGGATTGGAGCTGACGGCTACACCTTC; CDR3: CASSRIGADGYTF
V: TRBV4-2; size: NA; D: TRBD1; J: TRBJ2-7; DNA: TGTGCCAGCAGCCCGGACAGGGGGTCCTACGAGCAGTACTTC; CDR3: CASSPDRGSYEQYF
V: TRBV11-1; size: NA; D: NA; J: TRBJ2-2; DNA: TGTGCCAGCAGCTTTTACTCCCTAGCGAACACCGGGGAGCTGTTTTTT; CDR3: CASSFYSLANTGELFF
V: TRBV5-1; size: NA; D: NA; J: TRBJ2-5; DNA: TGCGCCAGCAGCTTGGACGGGGCCCGTGAGACCCAGTACTTC; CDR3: CASSLDGARETQYF
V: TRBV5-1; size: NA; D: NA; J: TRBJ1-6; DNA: TGCGCCAGCAGCTTGGGGCTTGCCACGAGTTCACCCCTCCACTTT; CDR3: CASSLGLATSSPLHF
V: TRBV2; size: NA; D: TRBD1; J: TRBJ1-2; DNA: TGTGCCAGCAGGGAGACAGGGCCGAAAGGCTACACCTTC; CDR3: CASRETGPKGYTF
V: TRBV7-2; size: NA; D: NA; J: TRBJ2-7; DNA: TGTGCCAGCAGCCAACAAATGGCTGGCTACGAGCAGTACTTC; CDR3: CASSQQMAGYEQYF
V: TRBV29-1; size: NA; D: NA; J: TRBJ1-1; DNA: TGCAGCGTTGAGTCGAGGGGCCTTAACATGAACACTGAAGCTTTCTTT; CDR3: CSVESRGLNMNTEAFF
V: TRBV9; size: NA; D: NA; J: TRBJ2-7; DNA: TGTGCCAGCAGCGCTGGAGGGTACGAGCAGTACTTC; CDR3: CASSAGGYEQYF
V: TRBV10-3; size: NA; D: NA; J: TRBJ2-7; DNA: TGTGCCACGAACCGGGACCTATCCTACGAGCAGTACTTC; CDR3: CATNRDLSYEQYF
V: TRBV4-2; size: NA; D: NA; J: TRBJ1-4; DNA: TGTGCCAGCAGCCAAGGGCTAAGGATCAAAGGTGAAAAACTGTTTTTT; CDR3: CASSQGLRIKGEKLFF
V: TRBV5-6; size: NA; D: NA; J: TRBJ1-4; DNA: TGTGCCAGCAGCTTGGGGGACCGCAATGAAAAACTGTTTTTT; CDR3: CASSLGDRNEKLFF
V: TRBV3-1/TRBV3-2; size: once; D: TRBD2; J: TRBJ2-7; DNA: TGTGCCAGCAGCCAAGTAATAGCGGGGCGATCCTACGAGCAGTACTTC; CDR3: CASSQVIAGRSYEQYF
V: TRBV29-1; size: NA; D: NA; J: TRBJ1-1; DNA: TGCAGCGTTGTCGCTGATCCTTTTAGGGGCACTGAAGCTTTCTTT; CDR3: CSVVADPFRGTEAFF
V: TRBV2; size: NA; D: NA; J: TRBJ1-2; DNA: TGTGCCAGCAGCTTGCCCGCTCCCTCGGGCTACACCTTC; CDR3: CASSLPAPSGYTF
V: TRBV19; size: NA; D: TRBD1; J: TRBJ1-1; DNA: TGTGCCACCTATGGGGACAGATTTCCGAACACTGAAGCTTTCTTT; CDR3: CATYGDRFPNTEAFF
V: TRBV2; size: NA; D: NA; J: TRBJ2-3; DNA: TGTGCCAGCAGTGAGACAGGAGGGGGCACAGATACGCAGTATTTT; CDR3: CASSETGGGTDTQYF
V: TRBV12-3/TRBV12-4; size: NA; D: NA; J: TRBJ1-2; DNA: TGTGCCAGCAGGGAGTTTTTTTATGGCTACACCTTC; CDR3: CASREFFYGYTF
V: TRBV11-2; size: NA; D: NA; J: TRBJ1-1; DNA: TGTGCCAGCAGGGCCTGGAACACTGAAGCTTTCTTT; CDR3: CASRAWNTEAFF
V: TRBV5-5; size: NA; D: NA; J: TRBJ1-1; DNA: TGTGCCAGCAGCTCCGCACCCATACAGGGTTCCACTGAAGCTTTCTTT; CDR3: CASSSAPIQGSTEAFF
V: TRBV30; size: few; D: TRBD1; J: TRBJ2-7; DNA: TGTGCCTGGAGACGACCGGGACAGCAGCATGAGCAGTACTTC; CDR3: CAWRRPGQQHEQYF
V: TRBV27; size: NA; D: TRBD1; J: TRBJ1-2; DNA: TGTGCCAGCAGGACGCTCCGACAGGGATTAGACTATGGCTACACCTTC; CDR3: CASRTLRQGLDYGYTF
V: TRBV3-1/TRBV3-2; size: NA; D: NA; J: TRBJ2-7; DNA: TGTGCCAGCAGCCAGGCCTACGAGCAGTACTTC; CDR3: CASSQAYEQYF
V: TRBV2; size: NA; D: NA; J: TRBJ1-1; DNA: TGTGCCAGCGATACGGTCGGTAGACAAATGAACACTGAAGCTTTCTTT; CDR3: CASDTVGRQMNTEAFF
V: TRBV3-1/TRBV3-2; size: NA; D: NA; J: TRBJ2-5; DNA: TGTGCCAGCAGCCAAGGGAGTACCCTCCGGGGGAAGAGAGGCGTATCGTACTTC; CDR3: CASSQGSTLRGKRGVSYF
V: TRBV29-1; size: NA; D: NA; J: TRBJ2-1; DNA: TGCAGTTTCTCCGGGACAAAAGACAATGAGCAGTTCTTC; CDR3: CSFSGTKDNEQFF
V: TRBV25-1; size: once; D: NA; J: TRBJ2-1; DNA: TGTGCCAGCAACGGAGGGGGAGACAGACAGTTCTTC; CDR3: CASNGGGDRQFF
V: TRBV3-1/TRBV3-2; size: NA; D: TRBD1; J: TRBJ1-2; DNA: TGTGCCAGCAGCCAAGGGACAGGGGCCCCTCTCTATGGCTACACCTTC; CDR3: CASSQGTGAPLYGYTF
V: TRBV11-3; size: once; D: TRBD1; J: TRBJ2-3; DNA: TGTGCCAGCAGGGACAGGGGGACAGATACGCAGTATTTT; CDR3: CASRDRGTDTQYF
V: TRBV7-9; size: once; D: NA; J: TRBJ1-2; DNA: TGTGCCAGCAGCTTAACAGGGAACCTCTATGGCTACACCTTC; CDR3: CASSLTGNLYGYTF
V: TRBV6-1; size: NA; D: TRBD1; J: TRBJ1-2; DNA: TGTGCCAGCAGTGAAGCGTACAGGGGTGCTGGCTACACCTTC; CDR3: CASSEAYRGAGYTF
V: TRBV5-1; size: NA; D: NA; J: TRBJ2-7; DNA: TGCGCCAGCAGCTTGGCCGCAGGTACGTTAGGAGAAGAGCAGTACTTC; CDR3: CASSLAAGTLGEEQYF
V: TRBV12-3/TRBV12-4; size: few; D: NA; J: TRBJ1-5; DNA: TGTGCCAGCAGCTTTGACAGTCTTCAGCCCCAGCATTTT; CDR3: CASSFDSLQPQHF
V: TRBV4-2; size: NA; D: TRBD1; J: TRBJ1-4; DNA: TGTGCCAGCAGCCAAACCGGGACAGGGGGAGTGGGTGAAAAACTGTTTTTT; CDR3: CASSQTGTGGVGEKLFF
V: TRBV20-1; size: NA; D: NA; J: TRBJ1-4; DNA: TGCAGTGCTAGTGGTGGGGGTTGGGATGCAACTAATGAAAAACTGTTTTTT; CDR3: CSASGGGWDATNEKLFF
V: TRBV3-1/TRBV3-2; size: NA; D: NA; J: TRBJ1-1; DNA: TGTGCCAGCAGCGACACAGTGTCCCGGGAGCGGGCTTTCTTT; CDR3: CASSDTVSRERAFF
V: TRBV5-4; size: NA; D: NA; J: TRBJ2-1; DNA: TGTGCCAGCAGCTTGGGGGGCGGCGATGAGCAGTTCTTC; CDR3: CASSLGGGDEQFF
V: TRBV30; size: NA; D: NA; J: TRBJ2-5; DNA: TGTGCCTGGAGTCCGACAGTGTACCAAGAGACCCAGTACTTC; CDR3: CAWSPTVYQETQYF
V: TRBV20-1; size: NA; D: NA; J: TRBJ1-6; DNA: TGCAGTGCTAGTTGGGAGAATTCACCCCTCCACTTT; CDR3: CSASWENSPLHF
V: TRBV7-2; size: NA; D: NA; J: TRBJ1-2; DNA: TGTGCCAGCAGCTCGGGTTCGGGGAGAAGGGGCTACACCTTC; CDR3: CASSSGSGRRGYTF
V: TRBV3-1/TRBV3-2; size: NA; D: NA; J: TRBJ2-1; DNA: TGTGCCAGCAGCCAAGCTGCGTTCAAAATCCGGTTCTTC; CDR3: CASSQAAFKIRFF
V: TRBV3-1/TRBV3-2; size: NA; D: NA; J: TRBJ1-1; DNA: TGTGCCAGCAGCCAAGAATCGATGAACACTGAAGCTTTCTTT; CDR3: CASSQESMNTEAFF